The source of this TCR beta chain is a study of monozygotic twins with inflammatory bowel disease. As to this clonotype: No antigen is known for it.

Findings of the study overall: Resolution of different T cell subtypes was not achieved. Whether twins were concordant or discordant made no difference to repertoire similarity, possibly from limited power. Clonotype overlap with others was lower in IBD patients than in healthy twins, a difference that was greatest with disease activity.

TCRdb re-called the 5' RACE reads and gives one entry per CDR3 protein, without DNA. Recorded for this sample: about 210,000 distinct CDR3 sequences. The source material was blood. This TCR was sampled from a human donor with ulcerative colitis or Crohn's disease, or a healthy co-twin of an affected twin (not recorded which).

This CDR3 reads CASSQGTSGSYEQYF. This chain joins TRBV3-1 and TRBJ2-7; TCRdb reports TRBD2, a call that lacks DNA to check it against. The CDR3 is 15 residues long. Germline V gene data show CDR1 as LGHDT and CDR2 as YNNKEL (reference sequence).